A selection of T cell receptor beta chains follows, all from one sample in a study of T cell responses to AZD1222 COVID-19 vaccine. The protocol was immunoSEQ multiplex PCR, while the TCRdb copy is restricted to in-frame clones and leaves out a portion. The sample contains some 140,000 clones, roughly 90% of which appear only once. Sequences were derived from peripheral blood, sampled on day 0 of AZD1222 vaccination. All receptors come from an adult in good health. Each CDR3 is given with its conserved first and last residue.

J: TRBJ1-4
V: TRBV28
CDR3: CASSWTQGRGSEKLFF

J: TRBJ2-3
V: TRBV29-1
CDR3: CSVEGRDTQYF

J: TRBJ1-2
V: TRBV28
CDR3: CASRSPGQGLTGYGYTF

J: TRBJ2-3
V: TRBV19
CDR3: CASSLPTGGRGADTQYF

J: TRBJ2-7
V: TRBV7-8
CDR3: CASSPLTSGPYEQYF

J: TRBJ2-5
V: TRBV5-5
CDR3: CASSLGGWAGRSETQYF

J: TRBJ1-3
V: TRBV18
CDR3: CASSPLRGQEQLNTIYF

J: TRBJ2-1
V: TRBV15
CDR3: CATSRDRVWNEQFF

J: TRBJ1-4
V: TRBV7-8
CDR3: CASSLGITGGEDEKLFF

J: TRBJ2-7
V: TRBV7-9
CDR3: CASSPKSGGLENEQYF

J: TRBJ1-5
V: TRBV19
CDR3: CASSTHRDSLNQPQHF

J: TRBJ2-2
V: TRBV9
CDR3: CASSARGTSGSIAGELFF

J: TRBJ2-7
V: TRBV3-1/TRBV3-2
CDR3: CASSQGGSRSYEQYF

J: TRBJ2-3
V: TRBV12-3/TRBV12-4
CDR3: CASSRGLTDTQYF

J: TRBJ1-4
V: TRBV5-6
CDR3: CASSSGATNEKLFF

J: TRBJ2-5
V: TRBV2
CDR3: CASGVRDRQETQYF

J: TRBJ1-4
V: TRBV4-1
CDR3: CASSLLHGEKLFF

J: TRBJ1-1
V: TRBV29-1
CDR3: CSVEGMAGGRYTEAFF

J: TRBJ2-5
V: TRBV6-1
CDR3: CASSEVTGTQETQYF

J: TRBJ1-5
V: TRBV28
CDR3: CASSYRGNQPQHF

J: TRBJ1-1
V: TRBV7-9
CDR3: CASSLGGHSLVNTEAFF

J: TRBJ2-5
V: TRBV7-9
CDR3: CASSLEPAAQETQYF

J: TRBJ1-1
V: TRBV28
CDR3: CASSFPSTGGANPEAFF

J: TRBJ1-5
V: TRBV4-2
CDR3: CASSQAGQGSHSNQPQHF

J: TRBJ1-6
V: TRBV5-6
CDR3: CASSLSDRDVRPLHF

J: TRBJ2-1
V: TRBV28
CDR3: CASSLLAWGENYNEQFF

J: TRBJ1-1
V: TRBV5-4
CDR3: CASSLEVGITNTEAFF

J: TRBJ1-5
V: TRBV28
CDR3: CASSFSGAGDQPQHF

J: TRBJ2-7
V: TRBV9
CDR3: CASSVAPLGTASYEQYF

J: TRBJ2-7
V: TRBV5-5
CDR3: CASSLDPPGEQYF

J: TRBJ2-1
V: TRBV4-1
CDR3: CASSWTSGANEQFF

J: TRBJ2-5
V: TRBV5-6
CDR3: CASSLGNQETQYF

J: TRBJ1-2
V: TRBV4-3
CDR3: CASSQDITVGQGGYGYTF

J: TRBJ2-1
V: TRBV5-1
CDR3: CASSLGVGTYNEQFF

J: TRBJ2-7
V: TRBV4-2
CDR3: CASSLGDSSYEQYF

J: TRBJ2-3
V: TRBV3-1/TRBV3-2
CDR3: CASSQEFVTSTDTQYF

J: TRBJ1-2
V: TRBV11-2
CDR3: CASSTIPDLGYTF

J: TRBJ1-6
V: TRBV5-1
CDR3: CASSERTEPNSPLHF

J: TRBJ2-5
V: TRBV7-3
CDR3: CASSRGGEAETQYF

J: TRBJ2-1
V: TRBV9
CDR3: CASSADLGALGTHEQFF

J: TRBJ2-1
V: TRBV3-1/TRBV3-2
CDR3: CASSQDPRDNEQFF

J: TRBJ2-3
V: TRBV11-2
CDR3: CASSYKPLDTQYF

J: TRBJ1-1
V: TRBV12-3/TRBV12-4
CDR3: CASSFRTGVFF

J: TRBJ1-6
V: TRBV3-1/TRBV3-2
CDR3: CASSRNINSLPLHF

J: TRBJ2-2
V: TRBV11-3
CDR3: CASSLGIGIPGTGELFF

J: TRBJ1-2
V: TRBV30
CDR3: CAWGTGTLANYGYTF

J: TRBJ1-3
V: TRBV11-3
CDR3: CASSHGTGGNTIYF

J: TRBJ2-1
V: TRBV11-2
CDR3: CASSPAGRTVYNEQFF

J: TRBJ2-1
V: TRBV11-2
CDR3: CASSLEGSLHGNEQFF

J: TRBJ2-1
V: TRBV7-2
CDR3: CASSLAPIAGGPGEQFF

J: TRBJ1-1
V: TRBV7-9
CDR3: CASSLLLGNTEAFF

J: TRBJ2-7
V: TRBV7-2
CDR3: CASSLAFDTMYYEQYF

J: TRBJ2-5
V: TRBV29-1
CDR3: CSVKHHYQETQYF

J: TRBJ1-2
V: TRBV5-1
CDR3: CASSSGDRGYHGYTF

J: TRBJ1-2
V: TRBV19
CDR3: CASSSGGYTF

J: TRBJ2-1
V: TRBV5-4
CDR3: CASSLSASGGYNEQFF

J: TRBJ2-3
V: TRBV7-9
CDR3: CASRGGDTDTQYF